The rows below give T cell receptor beta chains drawn from one sample of a study of cytomegalovirus exposure and HLA in healthy donors. Method: immunoSEQ multiplex PCR; TCRdb's copy keeps in-frame clones and lacks some. The sample holds approximately 170,000 clones, almost 85% seen once. Material: PBMCs. The receptors here all came from a man aged 25 to 40 in good health and CMV-seropositive. Each CDR3 is given with its conserved first and last residue. Fields, in order: D gene, V gene, J gene, clone size, CDR3 protein, CDR3 DNA. The D gene is left open where the match is weak. Part of the rows lack a size; the others show once, few, many or a class for expanded clones.

D gene: NA; V gene: TRBV4-1; J gene: TRBJ2-6; clone size: NA; CDR3 protein: CASSQWPSGANVLTF; CDR3 DNA: TGCGCCAGCAGCCAATGGCCCTCTGGGGCCAACGTCCTGACTTTC
D gene: TRBD1; V gene: TRBV7-2; J gene: TRBJ1-6; clone size: NA; CDR3 protein: CASSPPGQASSPLHF; CDR3 DNA: TGTGCCAGCAGCCCGCCGGGACAGGCGAGCTCACCCCTCCACTTT
D gene: NA; V gene: TRBV9; J gene: TRBJ1-1; clone size: NA; CDR3 protein: CASSPDGVGTEAFF; CDR3 DNA: TGTGCCAGCAGCCCGGACGGGGTGGGCACTGAAGCTTTCTTT
D gene: TRBD2; V gene: TRBV10-2; J gene: TRBJ2-7; clone size: NA; CDR3 protein: CASREGLAGVYEQYF; CDR3 DNA: TGCGCCAGCAGGGAAGGACTAGCGGGGGTCTACGAGCAGTACTTC
D gene: TRBD2; V gene: TRBV7-3; J gene: TRBJ2-3; clone size: few; CDR3 protein: CASSPLAGGPHTQYF; CDR3 DNA: TGTGCCAGCAGCCCACTAGCGGGGGGGCCGCATACGCAGTATTTT
D gene: TRBD1; V gene: TRBV30; J gene: TRBJ1-1; clone size: NA; CDR3 protein: CAWMGQQNTEAFF; CDR3 DNA: TGTGCCTGGATGGGACAGCAGAACACTGAAGCTTTCTTT
D gene: TRBD2; V gene: TRBV4-1; J gene: TRBJ2-3; clone size: NA; CDR3 protein: CASSQGTSGRSTDTQYF; CDR3 DNA: TGCGCCAGCAGCCAGGGGACTAGCGGGAGATCCACAGATACGCAGTATTTT
D gene: TRBD2; V gene: TRBV7-9; J gene: TRBJ2-2; clone size: NA; CDR3 protein: CASSLAELDTGELFF; CDR3 DNA: TGTGCCAGCAGTCTAGCGGAATTAGACACCGGGGAGCTGTTTTTT
D gene: NA; V gene: TRBV6-5; J gene: TRBJ1-1; clone size: few; CDR3 protein: CASSYVRGRGTEAFF; CDR3 DNA: TGTGCCAGCAGTTACGTACGGGGGAGGGGGACTGAAGCTTTCTTT
D gene: TRBD1; V gene: TRBV28; J gene: TRBJ2-5; clone size: NA; CDR3 protein: CASSLPGQGTQETQYF; CDR3 DNA: TGTGCCAGCAGTCTTCCGGGACAGGGGACCCAAGAGACCCAGTACTTC
D gene: NA; V gene: TRBV7-9; J gene: TRBJ1-5; clone size: NA; CDR3 protein: CASAGPGGGNQPQHF; CDR3 DNA: TGTGCCAGCGCCGGACCCGGGGGAGGCAATCAGCCCCAGCATTTT
D gene: TRBD1; V gene: TRBV5-1; J gene: TRBJ2-7; clone size: NA; CDR3 protein: CASSPGQGSSYEQYF; CDR3 DNA: TGCGCCAGCAGCCCGGGACAGGGAAGCTCCTACGAGCAGTACTTC
D gene: NA; V gene: TRBV28; J gene: TRBJ2-7; clone size: NA; CDR3 protein: CASSLRGRKGYEQYF; CDR3 DNA: TGTGCCAGCAGTTTAAGGGGCAGAAAAGGCTACGAGCAGTACTTC
D gene: TRBD2; V gene: TRBV7-2; J gene: TRBJ2-7; clone size: NA; CDR3 protein: CASSRRGGYEQYF; CDR3 DNA: TGTGCCAGCAGCCGGCGGGGGGGCTACGAGCAGTACTTC
D gene: TRBD1; V gene: TRBV5-3; J gene: TRBJ1-5; clone size: once; CDR3 protein: CARSSGQGNRSNQPQHF; CDR3 DNA: TGTGCCAGAAGTTCGGGACAGGGAAATCGAAGCAATCAGCCCCAGCATTTT
D gene: TRBD1; V gene: TRBV5-6; J gene: TRBJ2-7; clone size: NA; CDR3 protein: CASSLGTGAAEQYF; CDR3 DNA: TGTGCCAGCAGCCTAGGGACAGGGGCCGCGGAGCAGTACTTC
D gene: TRBD2; V gene: TRBV27; J gene: TRBJ2-7; clone size: NA; CDR3 protein: CASSLAAGVGQQYF; CDR3 DNA: TGTGCCAGCAGCCTAGCGGCGGGGGTAGGGCAGCAGTACTTC
D gene: TRBD1; V gene: TRBV7-8; J gene: TRBJ1-2; clone size: few; CDR3 protein: CASSLGVGRQGSYGYTF; CDR3 DNA: TGTGCCAGCAGCTTAGGAGTGGGGCGACAGGGCTCTTATGGCTACACCTTC
D gene: TRBD1; V gene: TRBV6-6; J gene: TRBJ1-1; clone size: NA; CDR3 protein: CASRLTGVLNTEAFF; CDR3 DNA: TGTGCCAGCAGGCTCACAGGGGTATTGAACACTGAAGCTTTCTTT
D gene: TRBD1; V gene: TRBV6-6; J gene: TRBJ2-3; clone size: NA; CDR3 protein: CASSPGGADTQYF; CDR3 DNA: TGTGCCAGCAGTCCAGGGGGCGCAGATACGCAGTATTTT
D gene: TRBD1; V gene: TRBV18; J gene: TRBJ2-1; clone size: once; CDR3 protein: CASSPPPGTGKDNEQFF; CDR3 DNA: TGTGCCAGCTCACCGCCTCCTGGGACAGGGAAGGACAATGAGCAGTTCTTC
D gene: NA; V gene: TRBV7-6; J gene: TRBJ1-6; clone size: NA; CDR3 protein: CASSLQPQGSSYNSPLHF; CDR3 DNA: TGTGCCAGCAGCTTGCAGCCCCAAGGGAGCTCCTATAATTCACCCCTCCACTTT
D gene: TRBD1; V gene: TRBV11-2; J gene: TRBJ2-2; clone size: NA; CDR3 protein: CASSEADRGIKAGELFF; CDR3 DNA: TGTGCCAGCAGCGAGGCCGACAGGGGCATCAAGGCCGGGGAGCTGTTTTTT
D gene: TRBD2; V gene: TRBV5-6; J gene: TRBJ2-2; clone size: NA; CDR3 protein: CASSPLAGGLTGELFF; CDR3 DNA: TGTGCCAGCAGCCCTCTAGCGGGGGGGCTCACCGGGGAGCTGTTTTTT
D gene: TRBD1; V gene: TRBV7-9; J gene: TRBJ1-2; clone size: NA; CDR3 protein: CASSLAGGAYGYTF; CDR3 DNA: TGTGCCAGCAGCTTGGCAGGGGGCGCCTATGGCTACACCTTC
D gene: NA; V gene: TRBV7-2; J gene: TRBJ2-3; clone size: NA; CDR3 protein: CASSPTRSDTQYF; CDR3 DNA: TGTGCCAGCAGCCCTACGCGCTCCGATACGCAGTATTTT
D gene: NA; V gene: TRBV13; J gene: TRBJ1-5; clone size: NA; CDR3 protein: CASSPGLNNQPQHF; CDR3 DNA: TGTGCCAGCAGCCCTGGACTTAACAATCAGCCCCAGCATTTT
D gene: TRBD1; V gene: TRBV30; J gene: TRBJ2-7; clone size: NA; CDR3 protein: CAWTGIADRGSPYEQYF; CDR3 DNA: TGTGCCTGGACCGGAATCGCGGACAGGGGTTCCCCCTACGAGCAGTACTTC
D gene: NA; V gene: TRBV7-8; J gene: TRBJ1-3; clone size: NA; CDR3 protein: CASSHRTGKLGGNTIYF; CDR3 DNA: TGTGCCAGCAGCCACCGCACAGGAAAATTGGGTGGAAACACCATATATTTT
D gene: TRBD2; V gene: TRBV6-6; J gene: TRBJ2-1; clone size: NA; CDR3 protein: CASRLAGRGNEQFF; CDR3 DNA: TGTGCCAGTCGACTAGCGGGAAGGGGCAATGAGCAGTTCTTC
D gene: NA; V gene: TRBV14; J gene: TRBJ1-4; clone size: NA; CDR3 protein: CASSQRAGDEKLFF; CDR3 DNA: TGTGCCAGCAGCCAGAGGGCAGGGGATGAAAAACTGTTTTTT
D gene: TRBD1; V gene: TRBV28; J gene: TRBJ2-7; clone size: NA; CDR3 protein: CASSVGQPYEQYF; CDR3 DNA: TGTGCCAGCAGTGTGGGACAGCCCTACGAGCAGTACTTC
D gene: NA; V gene: TRBV5-6; J gene: TRBJ2-3; clone size: NA; CDR3 protein: CASSLAPTSRDTQYF; CDR3 DNA: TGTGCCAGCAGCTTGGCCCCCACTAGTAGAGATACGCAGTATTTT
D gene: TRBD1; V gene: TRBV9; J gene: TRBJ1-1; clone size: once; CDR3 protein: CASSARTGGGTEAFF; CDR3 DNA: TGTGCCAGCAGCGCCCGGACAGGGGGCGGGACTGAAGCTTTCTTT
D gene: NA; V gene: TRBV7-3; J gene: TRBJ2-2; clone size: few; CDR3 protein: CASSNGGKNTGELFF; CDR3 DNA: TGTGCCAGCAGCAATGGGGGGAAGAACACCGGGGAGCTGTTTTTT
D gene: TRBD2; V gene: TRBV9; J gene: TRBJ2-7; clone size: once; CDR3 protein: CASSARTSGPSVEQYF; CDR3 DNA: TGTGCCAGCAGCGCCAGGACTAGCGGGCCCTCCGTGGAGCAGTACTTC